The present T cell receptor beta chain was sequenced within a study of graft-versus-host responses after intestinal transplantation. With respect to this clone: Antigen: not known.

The study, taken as a whole, reports: Recipient marrow held GvH clones, some first seen in ileum or blood. High graft-versus-host to host-versus-graft clonal ratios were found in allografts of patients who had graft-donor T cell macrochimerism.

TCRdb's copy holds only in-frame clones and misses some; the assay was immunoSEQ multiplex PCR. The sample has more than 95,000 clones; over 75% are singletons. The TCR sequence derives from a human donor who received an intestinal transplant. The sample in question was unstimulated CD4+ T cells sorted from spleen or lymph node cells, obtained before intestinal transplant.

CDR3 loop: CASSHEGGFSYEQYF. In DNA, the CDR3 is TGTGCCAGCAGCCATGAGGGGGGATTTTCCTACGAGCAGTACTTC. V and J are TRBV7-3 and TRBJ2-7; D tentatively fits TRBD1 or TRBD2 (6 bases each). Germline V lookup: CDR1 SGHTA, CDR2 FQGTGA. This CDR3 is built from 15 residues. The V end lost 5 bases, the J end lost 1 base, and 15 bases lay between the germline ends. Full variable domain (rest looked up from reference TRBV7-3 and TRBJ2-7): GAGVSQTPSNKVTEKGKYVELRCDPISGHTALYWYRQSLGQGPEFLIYFQGTGAADDSGLPNDRFFAVRPEGSVSTLKIQRTERGDSAVYLCASSHEGGFSYEQYFGPGTRLTVT.